Sequencing of this T cell receptor beta chain was carried out in a study of blood T cells in healthy people across ages. V lost 3 bases and J 10 bases, leaving 7 bases between the germline ends. The CDR3 spans 11 residues. A sample-barcoded 5' primer and a J-beta primer mix were used in a second PCR of roughly 6 to 11 cycles. Via MiXCR, TCRdb re-called the 5' RACE reads, giving one row per CDR3 protein. The sample carries about 940,000 distinct CDR3 sequences, roughly 50% recorded once. The chain joins TRBV12-3 or TRBV12-4 to TRBJ2-1; D ambiguous. The sequence derives from a man younger than 40 in good health. The sample was blood. CDR3 bases: TGTGCCAGCAGTTTTGGGCCAGAGCAGTTCTTC. This sequence encodes CASSFGPEQFF.